Listed below are T cell receptor beta chains from one sample, sequenced in a study of T cell responses to AZD1222 COVID-19 vaccine. Clones were sequenced by immunoSEQ multiplex PCR, and TCRdb holds only the in-frame ones, with some missing. The sample lists 90,000 to 140,000 clones, roughly 89% occurring once. The sequencing here drew on peripheral blood, taken 28 days after the second AZD1222 dose. Every receptor here comes from an adult who received the AZD1222 COVID-19 vaccine. Both conserved end residues are part of each CDR3. D genes are given only for firm matches. Where a row states a size, it is once, few, many or the class of an expanded clone; other rows omit it.

clone size,CDR3 length,D gene,V gene,J gene,CDR3 protein,CDR3 DNA
NA,13,NA,TRBV7-3,TRBJ2-1,CASSFQGRDEQFF,TGTGCCAGCAGCTTTCAGGGTCGGGATGAGCAGTTCTTC
NA,12,NA,TRBV14,TRBJ2-2,CASSQDPGELFF,TGTGCCAGCAGCCAAGACCCCGGGGAGCTGTTTTTT
NA,16,NA,TRBV23-1,TRBJ1-1,CASISTSSGRDTEAFF,TGCGCCAGCATTTCAACGTCATCAGGGCGGGACACTGAAGCTTTCTTT
NA,12,NA,TRBV24-1,TRBJ2-1,CATRSGDNEQFF,TGTGCCACCCGCTCTGGGGACAATGAGCAGTTCTTC
NA,13,TRBD1,TRBV28,TRBJ1-2,CASTHTGGYGYTF,TGTGCCAGCACCCATACAGGGGGGTATGGCTACACCTTC
NA,14,NA,TRBV11-2,TRBJ2-7,CASSLGLSSYEQYF,TGTGCCAGCAGCTTAGGACTGAGCTCCTACGAGCAGTACTTC
NA,13,TRBD2,TRBV5-1,TRBJ2-1,CASSIAGANEQFF,TGCGCCAGTAGTATCGCGGGAGCCAATGAGCAGTTCTTC
NA,15,TRBD2,TRBV6-2/TRBV6-3,TRBJ2-3,CASSRLAGQTDTQYF,TGTGCCAGCAGTCGACTAGCGGGACAGACAGATACGCAGTATTTT
NA,15,TRBD1,TRBV7-3,TRBJ1-1,CASSTQGAPSTEAFF,TGTGCCAGCAGCACTCAGGGGGCGCCGAGCACTGAAGCTTTCTTT
NA,12,NA,TRBV6-1,TRBJ1-5,CASSLSNQPQHF,TGTGCCAGCTCATTAAGCAATCAGCCCCAGCATTTT
once,13,NA,TRBV6-1,TRBJ2-7,CASSEAGGNEQYF,TGTGCCAGCAGTGAAGCGGGAGGAAACGAGCAGTACTTC
NA,15,TRBD2,TRBV27,TRBJ2-1,CASSAGTSGKGEQFF,TGTGCCAGCAGTGCCGGGACTAGCGGGAAAGGTGAGCAGTTCTTC
NA,13,NA,TRBV28,TRBJ2-7,CASSLYNLEEQYF,TGTGCCAGCAGTTTATACAACTTGGAAGAGCAGTACTTC
NA,13,NA,TRBV27,TRBJ1-1,CASSLSEYTEAFF,TGTGCCAGCAGTTTGTCAGAGTACACTGAAGCTTTCTTT
NA,11,NA,TRBV19,TRBJ1-2,CAVTANYGYTF,TGTGCCGTGACAGCTAACTATGGCTACACCTTC
NA,14,NA,TRBV7-8,TRBJ1-1,CASSTSGMNTEAFF,TGTGCCAGCAGTACTTCAGGGATGAACACTGAAGCTTTCTTT
NA,15,TRBD2,TRBV7-2,TRBJ2-7,CASSLDSGRASEQYF,TGTGCCAGCAGCTTAGATAGCGGGAGGGCCTCCGAGCAGTACTTC
NA,15,NA,TRBV6-5,TRBJ2-1,CASVPDRSSYNEQFF,TGTGCCAGCGTGCCCGACAGGAGCTCCTACAATGAGCAGTTCTTC
NA,15,NA,TRBV15,TRBJ2-1,CATSTVGGPYNEQFF,TGTGCCACCAGCACGGTCGGGGGACCTTACAATGAGCAGTTCTTC
NA,14,TRBD1,TRBV2,TRBJ1-1,CASSRDSLSAEAFF,TGTGCCAGCAGCCGGGACAGCCTTTCCGCTGAAGCTTTCTTT
NA,15,TRBD1,TRBV28,TRBJ1-1,CASSPGGTGGTEAFF,TGTGCCAGCAGTCCGGGGGGGACAGGGGGCACTGAAGCTTTCTTT
once,15,NA,TRBV28,TRBJ2-1,CASSLSGLSVNEQFF,TGTGCCAGCAGTTTATCGGGCCTTTCCGTCAATGAGCAGTTCTTC
NA,16,NA,TRBV27,TRBJ1-4,CASSFSTPWFSEKLFF,TGTGCCAGCAGTTTCTCGACCCCTTGGTTTAGTGAAAAACTGTTTTTT
NA,14,TRBD2,TRBV2,TRBJ2-5,CASSVEGLPFPQYF,TGTGCCAGCAGTGTGGAGGGACTACCCTTCCCCCAGTACTTC
NA,15,NA,TRBV30,TRBJ1-1,CAWSVRLLMNTEAFF,TGTGCCTGGAGTGTACGGTTACTTATGAACACTGAAGCTTTCTTT
NA,16,NA,TRBV4-2,TRBJ2-1,CASSQFSGRTYNEQFF,TGTGCCAGCAGCCAATTTAGCGGCAGAACATACAATGAGCAGTTCTTC
NA,15,NA,TRBV28,TRBJ2-1,CASSQAGGSYNEQFF,TGTGCCAGCAGTCAGGCGGGCGGTTCCTACAATGAGCAGTTCTTC
NA,12,NA,TRBV5-5,TRBJ1-4,CASSLIEEKLFF,TGTGCCAGCAGCTTGATCGAAGAAAAACTGTTTTTT
NA,12,NA,TRBV24-1,TRBJ1-5,CATSDSVEPQHF,TGTGCCACCAGTGATTCAGTGGAGCCCCAGCATTTT
NA,13,NA,TRBV5-5,TRBJ2-7,CASSQQGAYEQYF,TGTGCCAGCAGCCAGCAAGGGGCCTACGAGCAGTACTTC
NA,15,TRBD2,TRBV7-9,TRBJ2-3,CASSWVGGGTDTQYF,TGTGCCAGCAGCTGGGTGGGCGGGGGGACAGATACGCAGTATTTT
NA,16,TRBD1,TRBV27,TRBJ2-1,CASSPSTGAPYNEQFF,TGTGCCAGCAGTCCGTCGACAGGGGCGCCCTACAATGAGCAGTTCTTC
NA,15,NA,TRBV6-5,TRBJ2-7,CASRRDSNPTYEQYF,TGTGCCAGCAGGAGGGACTCTAACCCCACCTACGAGCAGTACTTC
once,12,NA,TRBV7-2,TRBJ2-7,CASSLPYYEQYF,TGTGCCAGCAGCTTACCTTACTACGAGCAGTACTTC
NA,15,NA,TRBV7-3,TRBJ1-1,CASSVKGGMNTEAFF,TGTGCCAGCAGCGTCAAGGGGGGGATGAACACTGAAGCTTTCTTT
NA,17,TRBD2,TRBV14,TRBJ2-3,CASSGTSGGPNTDTQYF,TGTGCCAGCAGCGGGACTAGCGGGGGTCCGAACACAGATACGCAGTATTTT
NA,12,NA,TRBV6-5,TRBJ1-2,CASRQGGWGYTF,TGTGCCAGCAGACAGGGAGGTTGGGGCTACACCTTC
NA,11,NA,TRBV20-1,TRBJ1-1,CSGDGNTEAFF,TGCAGTGGGGACGGGAACACTGAAGCTTTCTTT
NA,13,NA,TRBV7-9,TRBJ1-1,CASSLEQNTEAFF,TGTGCCAGCAGCTTGGAGCAGAACACTGAAGCTTTCTTT
NA,16,NA,TRBV7-2,TRBJ2-2,CASSPRYRTNTGELFF,TGTGCCAGCAGTCCGCGGTACAGAACCAACACCGGGGAGCTGTTTTTT
NA,15,NA,TRBV5-1,TRBJ2-7,CASSLSTGKIDEQYF,TGCGCCAGCAGCCTGTCAACAGGGAAGATCGACGAGCAGTACTTC
once,12,NA,TRBV19,TRBJ2-5,CASRGRQETQYF,TGTGCCAGTAGGGGCAGACAAGAGACCCAGTACTTC
NA,15,TRBD1,TRBV7-6,TRBJ2-7,CASSKGQGAINEQYF,TGTGCCAGCAGCAAGGGACAGGGGGCTATAAACGAGCAGTACTTC
many,14,NA,TRBV9,TRBJ2-7,CASSVGDGGYEQYF,TGTGCCAGCAGCGTAGGTGACGGAGGCTACGAGCAGTACTTC